Reported below is one T cell receptor (beta chain). This sample is part of a study of follicular helper T cells after annual influenza vaccination. Described time point: 2014-2015 season, pre-vaccination. Adults received seasonal inactivated influenza vaccine, with sorted blood CD4 subsets sequenced before and after. Blood volume per time point ranged from about 35 to 110 mL. Some clones are missing from TCRdb's copy, which holds only in-frame ones; the method was immunoSEQ multiplex PCR. Here the sample spans more than 10,000 clones, about 73% being singletons. CDR1 is SGHNT and CDR2 is YYREEE in the germline V gene (reference sequence). This CDR3 is 14 amino acids long. V was shortened by 4 bases and J by 4 bases, with 12 bases between the two germline ends.

This receptor was obtained from an adult who received the influenza vaccine. The specimen was CXCR5- memory CD4+ T cells sorted from blood, collected on the day of influenza vaccination. V is TRBV5-4 and J is TRBJ1-3; D not certain. The CDR3 region has the DNA TGTGCCAGCAGCCCTGATCGGCCGGGAAACACCATATATTTT. Protein sequence: CASSPDRPGNTIYF.